The subject of this entry is one T cell receptor beta chain. Its antigen is not identified. The sample is drawn from a study of identical twins. Broader study findings: The same donors were not followed; conclusions instead depended on cross-sectional statistical analysis. Insertions were reduced in abundant cord blood beta clonotypes but not in memory repertoires.

Per the germline V gene, CDR1 is SGDLS and CDR2 is YYNGEE. The CDR3 has 13 amino acids. Trimming pared 0 bases from V and 12 bases from J, leaving 15 bases between. Donors uniformly comprised healthy Caucasians. TCRdb re-called the 5' RACE reads through MiXCR, storing one row per CDR3 protein. The data hold hundreds of thousands of distinct CDR3 sequences, with around 6.6% observed a single time. These data were likewise used in another study, on yellow fever vaccine responses in identical twins.

Sample: memory (CD45RO+) T cells sorted from blood. The V call is TRBV9, the J call TRBJ1-2; D may be TRBD1 (6 bases). The receptor was derived from a woman aged 18-29 years in good health. The CDR3 region has the DNA TGTGCCAGCAGCGTAGTTGACAGAGGGGGGCACACCTTC. This codes for CASSVVDRGGHTF.